This TCR beta chain came from a study of blood T cell repertoires in COVID-19. Background on the study: The cDNA or gDNA used as material had been derived from T cells, B-cell-depleted T cells, or PBMCs.

This CDR3 contains 15 residues. The germline CDR1 and CDR2 sequences are KGHSH and LQKENI. J gave up 1 base and V 5 bases, and 6 bases lay outside the gene matches. TCRdb keeps only in-frame clones here, not all; method: immunoSEQ multiplex PCR. The sample yields 200,000 to 250,000 clones, around 90% seen once. Input material: peripheral blood. The chain employs TRBV18 and TRBJ1-1; 8 bases are shared with TRBD1. The clonotype originates from a man aged 60 to 75 who had recovered from COVID-19. CDR3 loop: CASSTQGAGNTEAFF. DNA for the CDR3: TGTGCCAGCTCAACTCAGGGGGCTGGGAACACTGAAGCTTTCTTT.